This T cell receptor beta chain was recorded in a study of OX40 agonist ivuxolimab in advanced cancers. Study as a whole: The dose-escalation cohort was approximately 84% male, with a mean age of about 56 years, ranging roughly 20 to 80.

This clone appeared a few times. This CDR3 comprises 14 residues. The germline V gene encodes CDR1 SGHRS and CDR2 YFSETQ. Trimming pared 3 bases from V and 7 bases from J, leaving 16 bases between. Repertoires were generated with immunoSEQ multiplex PCR, while TCRdb's copy carries only in-frame clones and drops some. The profile covers roughly 100,000 clones, with around 90% appearing a single time and roughly 0.8% taken by the ten largest. This receptor was taken from an adult with an advanced solid tumor such as melanoma, head and neck, liver or kidney cancer. The sequenced sample was CD4+ or CD8+ T cells sorted from blood, obtained in a trial of the OX40 agonist ivuxolimab. The chain joins TRBV5-1 to TRBJ2-5, with a possible D match to TRBD2 (5 bases). CDR3 amino acids: CASSSPGYSGTQYF. The CDR3 bases are TGCGCCAGCAGCTCCCCGGGGTACTCGGGGACCCAGTACTTC.